The 27 T cell receptor beta chains listed next were all sequenced from one sample in a study of T cell repertoires in cytomegalovirus infection. Each CDR3 protein gets one entry after TCRdb re-called the reads with MiXCR. Here the sample spans approximately 260,000 distinct CDR3 sequences, 20% to 25% being singletons. What these receptors recognize is not known. Material: cultured PBMCs, obtained from culture after CMV antigen stimulation. These receptors were obtained from a human donor in good health (CMV status not recorded). Some clones in this sample may be carry-over from other donors' samples.

This clonotype has just a few counts. The chain couples TRBV7-9 to TRBJ1-5; D may be TRBD1 (5 bases). V lost 4 bases and J 5 bases, leaving 12 bases between the germline ends. CDR1 is SEHNR and CDR2 is FQNEAQ in the germline V gene (reference sequence). There are 14 residues in the CDR3. The CDR3 sequence is CASSSDTLYQPQHF. CDR3 in DNA: TGTGCCAGCAGCTCGGACACATTGTATCAGCCCCAGCATTTT.

This sequence joins TRBV4-2 and TRBJ1-6; perhaps TRBD1 as D (5 bases). V dropped 1 base and J dropped 7 bases, with 14 bases sitting between them. The CDR3 has 16 amino acids. Germline V CDR1 and CDR2: LGHNA, YNFKEQ. The CDR3 sequence: CASSQVWTDNNSPLHF. The CDR3 nucleotides are TGTGCCAGCAGCCAAGTATGGACGGACAACAATTCACCCCTCCACTTT.

This clonotype was counted only a few times. The genes are TRBV19 and TRBJ2-3, with D perhaps assigned TRBD1 or TRBD2 (5 bases each). Germline CDR1 is LNHDA and CDR2 is SQIVND (reference sequence). V gave up 6 bases and J gave up 4 bases, with 5 bases separating them. The CDR3 spans 11 residues. The CDR3 protein is CASRGPDTQYF. The CDR3 DNA sequence: TGTGCCAGTAGGGGACCAGATACGCAGTATTTT.

This clonotype came up many times. The V call is TRBV7-2, the J call TRBJ1-6; D possibly corresponds to TRBD1 (5 bases). CDR3 length: 15 amino acids. With 4 bases removed from V and 7 bases from J, the gap between germline ends came to 14 bases. Germline CDR1 reads SGHTA; CDR2 reads FQGNSA. Here the CDR3 DNA reads TGTGCCAGCAGCTCACCAGGGACGGAGAATTCACCCCTCCACTTT. This codes for CASSSPGTENSPLHF.

The rearrangement links TRBV5-6 to TRBJ2-1; 12 bases are shared with TRBD2. V was pared by 2 bases and J by 4 bases, with 7 bases of the junction left unmatched. The germline CDR1 and CDR2 sequences are SGHDT and YYEEEE. The CDR3 is 17 amino acids. CDR3 residues: CASSFRTSGTFYNEQFF. In DNA, the CDR3 is TGTGCCAGCAGCTTTAGGACTAGCGGGACTTTTTACAATGAGCAGTTCTTC.

The V call is TRBV19, the J call TRBJ2-2; D might be TRBD2 (6 bases). CDR3 length equals 16 residues. CDR1 is LNHDA, CDR2 SQIVND, per germline (reference sequence). V was shortened by 4 bases and J by 2 bases, with 14 bases between the two germline ends. The CDR3 protein is CASSNSPGDNTGELFF. CDR3 DNA: TGTGCCAGTAGTAACTCGCCGGGAGACAACACCGGGGAGCTGTTTTTT.

The table lists this clonotype with a few counts. The V gene is TRBV27, the J gene TRBJ1-1; D is perhaps TRBD1 (6 bases). Trimming left V 0 bases short and J 4 bases short, with 6 bases between. The CDR3 is 13 residues long. CDR1 MNHEY and CDR2 SMNVEV come from the germline V gene (reference sequence). CDR3 region: CASSLSQGTEAFF. The CDR3 DNA sequence: TGTGCCAGCAGTTTATCACAGGGCACTGAAGCTTTCTTT.

This clonotype was detected a few times. The V call is TRBV27, the J call TRBJ2-1; 7 positions agree with TRBD1. The ends lost 0 bases at V and 8 bases at J; junction bases unmatched: 4. The germline V gene encodes CDR1 MNHEY and CDR2 SMNVEV (reference sequence). CDR3 length: 14 amino acids. CDR3 nucleotides: TGTGCCAGCAGTTTATCAAGGGGGCGCGATGAGCAGTTCTTC. It codes for CASSLSRGRDEQFF.

The sample holds a few counts of this clonotype. The chain recombines TRBV6-6 with TRBJ2-7, with 8 positions matching TRBD1. The CDR3 is 16 amino acids. Germline lookup yields CDR1 MNHNY and CDR2 SVGAGI (reference sequence). V shed 0 bases, J shed 1 base, and the junction held 5 bases outside the gene matches. The CDR3 sequence: CASSYSRQGTSYEQYF. CDR3 nucleotide sequence: TGTGCCAGCAGTTACTCGAGACAGGGGACATCCTACGAGCAGTACTTC.

This clonotype came up once. The V and J genes are TRBV2 and TRBJ2-1; 10 bases fit TRBD2. The CDR3 has 15 amino acids. From germline, CDR1 is SNHLY and CDR2 FYNNEI. V lost 1 base, J lost 4 bases, and 1 base stayed unmatched. The CDR3 region has the DNA TGTGCCAGCAGTGAAGGAGCGGGGGGGTACAATGAGCAGTTCTTC. Translation gives CASSEGAGGYNEQFF.

At least ten counts were recorded for this clonotype. The rearrangement joins TRBV27 to TRBJ2-7, with 7 positions matching TRBD1. CDR3 size: 16 residues. The V gene end was trimmed by 5 bases and the J gene end by 2 bases; junction bases not matched to a gene: 12. Germline CDR1 reads MNHEY; CDR2 reads SMNVEV (reference sequence). CDR3 amino acids: CASSANSGTATYEQYF. Here the CDR3 DNA reads TGTGCCAGCAGTGCGAATTCCGGGACAGCTACCTACGAGCAGTACTTC.

The V and J genes are TRBV20-1 and TRBJ2-3; D unresolved. V was pared by 5 bases and J by 2 bases, with 8 bases between. The CDR3 runs to 12 residues. CDR1 and CDR2 from the germline V gene are DFQATT and SNEGSKA (reference sequence). The CDR3 spells CSALENTDTQYF. For the CDR3, the DNA is TGCAGTGCTCTTGAAAACACAGATACGCAGTATTTT.

This clonotype was seen only a few times. This chain links TRBV11-3 with TRBJ2-7; D possibly corresponds to TRBD1 (5 bases). The V end lost 6 bases, the J end lost 0 bases, and 9 bases lay between the germline ends. The CDR3 contains 13 residues. CDR1 is SGHNT, CDR2 YENEEA, per germline. The CDR3 DNA reads TGTGCCAGCAGTCAGGGAAGCTCCTACGAGCAGTACTTC. Its protein is CASSQGSSYEQYF.

In this sample, this clonotype turned up a few times. V is TRBV20-1 and J is TRBJ1-1, with 8 bases that match TRBD1. This CDR3 spans 13 amino acids. The ends lost 4 bases at V and 5 bases at J; junction bases unmatched: 6. Per the germline V gene, CDR1 is DFQATT and CDR2 is SNEGSKA (reference sequence). CDR3 sequence (DNA): TGCAGTGCTAAACAGGGGGAGGTTACTGAAGCTTTCTTT. Its protein product is CSAKQGEVTEAFF.

This clonotype has ten or more counts. This chain joins TRBV5-1 and TRBJ2-3; no clear D gene. V lost 3 bases, J lost 5 bases, and 10 bases lay in between. From germline, CDR1 is SGHRS and CDR2 YFSETQ. The CDR3 runs 13 residues. The CDR3 sequence is CASSSRLVDTQYF. As DNA, the CDR3 is TGCGCCAGCAGCTCCCGACTGGTAGATACGCAGTATTTT.

This clonotype was observed a handful of times. The J gene is TRBJ2-1, the V gene TRBV6-2 or TRBV6-3; TRBD2 matches at 9 bases. The CDR3 runs 14 residues. CDR1 is MNHEY and CDR2 is SVGEGT in the germline V gene. The V and J ends lost 8 bases and 0 bases, in that order; junction bases with no gene match: 2. Here the CDR3 reads CASFSGGSYNEQFF. The CDR3 region has the DNA TGTGCCAGCTTTAGCGGGGGCTCCTACAATGAGCAGTTCTTC.

The CDR3 DNA follows: TGTGCCAGCAGCCAGCGGGCTCACAGAGCAGATACGCAGTATTTT. It translates to CASSQRAHRADTQYF. This chain uses TRBV7-9 with TRBJ2-3, with D possibly TRBD2 on 6 matching bases. CDR1 and CDR2 from the germline V gene are SEHNR and FQNEAQ (reference sequence). V was cut by 5 bases and J by 4 bases, with 16 bases left in between. This CDR3 is 15 amino acids long.

This clonotype appeared a few times. This chain uses TRBV11-3 with TRBJ2-3; D not resolved. With 0 bases removed from V and 0 bases from J, the gap between germline ends came to 13 bases. The CDR3 spans 17 residues. Germline assignment: CDR1 SGHNT and CDR2 YENEEA. DNA of the CDR3: TGTGCCAGCAGCTTAGATCCGACGGTACCTAGCACAGATACGCAGTATTTT. Amino acid sequence: CASSLDPTVPSTDTQYF.

Points on this clonotype: A much larger clonotype is one base distant, so this may be a read error. The chain has TRBV12-5 and TRBJ2-1; 11 bases fit TRBD2. Germline V gene data show CDR1 as LGHNT and CDR2 as FRNRAP. The CDR3 consists of 16 residues. CDR3 sequence: CVSGLGTSGPYNEQFF. The CDR3 DNA reads as TGTGTTAGTGGTTTGGGGACTAGCGGTCCCTACAATGAGCAGTTCTTC.

The chain joins TRBV11-2 to TRBJ2-1; TRBD2 agrees at 7 bases. The ends lost 5 bases at V and 1 base at J; junction bases unmatched: 11. This CDR3 contains 17 residues. Germline lookup yields CDR1 SGHAT and CDR2 FQNNGV. In DNA form, the CDR3 reads TGTGCCAGCAGCCCGGGGGGAGGGCTTAGGTCCTACAATGAGCAGTTCTTC. It specifies CASSPGGGLRSYNEQFF.

This clonotype has a handful of counts. The V gene is TRBV6-1, the J gene TRBJ2-2, with D unclear. CDR3 length equals 14 residues. Germline V gene sequence: CDR1 MNHNS, CDR2 SASEGT. V lost 6 bases, J lost 6 bases, and 14 bases lay in between. CDR3 sequence reads: CASRDPLVAGELFF. As DNA, the CDR3 is TGTGCCAGCAGAGACCCTTTGGTGGCCGGGGAGCTGTTTTTT.

The V call is TRBV7-2, the J call TRBJ1-1, with a possible D match to TRBD1 (5 bases). V gave up 4 bases and J gave up 5 bases, with 11 bases separating them. Germline lookup yields CDR1 SGHTA and CDR2 FQGNSA. This CDR3 spans 13 amino acids. DNA for the CDR3: TGTGCCAGCAGCTGGCGGGGGTGGACTGAAGCTTTCTTT. Protein product: CASSWRGWTEAFF.

V usage is TRBV14 and J usage is TRBJ1-1, with D unresolved. The CDR3 consists of 13 residues. CDR1 is SGHDN and CDR2 is FVKESK in the germline V gene. Trimming cost V 4 bases and J 12 bases, with 18 bases left between them. The CDR3, as DNA: TGTGCCAGCAGCCCCCAGCACATAGCTTCCCCTTTCTTT. Its translation: CASSPQHIASPFF. Full variable domain (outside the CDR3, taken from reference TRBV14 and TRBJ1-1): EAGVTQFPSHSVIEKGQTVTLRCDPISGHDNLYWYRRVMGKEIKFLLHFVKESKQDESGMPNNRFLAERTGGTYSTLKVQPAELEDSGVYFCASSPQHIASPFFGQGTRLTVV.

This clonotype appeared many times. The rearrangement uses TRBV10-3 and TRBJ2-1; 8 nucleotides line up with TRBD1. Losses at the gene ends were 9 bases for V and 9 bases for J; bases not matched to a gene: 4. The CDR3 contains 11 residues. The germline V gene has CDR1 ENHRY and CDR2 SYGVKD. CDR3 bases: TGTGCCATAAGGACAGGGATTGAGCAGTTCTTC. This translates into CAIRTGIEQFF.

V and J are TRBV27 and TRBJ2-5, with TRBD1 as a possible D gene (6 bases). Trimming removed 6 bases from V and 2 bases from J, with 10 bases in between. The CDR3 has 13 residues. Germline CDR1 reads MNHEY; CDR2 reads SMNVEV (reference sequence). This CDR3 reads CASRGQEQETQYF. Here the CDR3 DNA reads TGTGCCAGCAGGGGACAAGAACAAGAGACCCAGTACTTC.

This chain uses TRBV7-2 with TRBJ1-2; D perhaps matches TRBD1 (6 bases). This CDR3 has 14 residues. Germline CDR1 reads SGHTA; CDR2 reads FQGNSA. Trimming removed 1 base at V and 5 bases at J, with 11 bases between. The CDR3 sequence is CASSLGNRDYGYTF. CDR3 in DNA: TGTGCCAGCAGCTTAGGGAACAGGGATTATGGCTACACCTTC.

The table lists this clonotype with many counts. The gene calls are TRBV7-2 and TRBJ2-7; TRBD2 is a possible D gene (6 bases). Trimming cost V 3 bases and J 6 bases, with 12 bases left between them. This CDR3 contains 13 residues. Germline V gene data show CDR1 as SGHTA and CDR2 as FQGNSA. In DNA form, the CDR3 reads TGTGCCAGCAGCTTCGCGGGGCCATCCGAGCAGTACTTC. This sequence encodes CASSFAGPSEQYF. Full variable domain (remainder filled in from reference TRBV7-2 and TRBJ2-7): GAGVSQSPSNKVTEKGKDVELRCDPISGHTALYWYRQSLGQGLEFLIYFQGNSAPDKSGLPSDRFSAERTGGSVSTLTIQRTQQEDSAVYLCASSFAGPSEQYFGPGTRLTVT.